The 16 T cell receptor beta chains below were found in one sample sequenced in a study of T cell responses to AZD1222 COVID-19 vaccine. Profiled with immunoSEQ multiplex PCR; TCRdb holds only in-frame clones, not every one. The sample consists of fewer than 200,000 clones, around 92% of them appearing once. This material consisted of peripheral blood, taken on day 0 of AZD1222 vaccination. The source is an adult in good health.

The chain uses TRBV7-3 and TRBJ1-1, with 9 nucleotides matching TRBD1. The trim removed 5 bases at V and 1 base at J, leaving 2 bases unmatched. This CDR3 region has 14 residues. Germline V gene data show CDR1 as SGHTA and CDR2 as FQGTGA. The CDR3: CASSVGQGNTEAFF. The CDR3 DNA reads as TGTGCCAGCAGCGTGGGACAGGGGAACACTGAAGCTTTCTTT.

This clone was picked up one time. This chain links TRBV7-8 with TRBJ2-1, with TRBD1 identical over 7 bases. The V gene's germline CDR1 is SGHVS and CDR2 FQNEAQ. This CDR3 comprises 14 residues. Trimming removed 7 bases from V and 1 base from J; junction bases left unmatched: 4. The CDR3: CASNTGVSYNEQFF. The CDR3 nucleotides read TGTGCCAGCAACACAGGGGTTTCCTACAATGAGCAGTTCTTC. The full variable domain, rest sourced from reference TRBV7-8 and TRBJ2-1, is GAGVSQSPRYKVAKRGQDVALRCDPISGHVSLFWYQQALGQGPEFLTYFQNEAQLDKSGLPSDRFFAERPEGSVSTLKIQRTQQEDSAVYLCASNTGVSYNEQFFGPGTRLTVL.

Written as DNA, the CDR3 is TGTGCCAGCAGCCAAGAACAGGGGGCGGGAAGAGGCTACACCTTC. Its protein product is CASSQEQGAGRGYTF. V is TRBV3-1 (or the pseudogene TRBV3-2) and J is TRBJ1-2; 9 nucleotides match TRBD1. CDR3 length equals 15 residues. The germline V gene encodes CDR1 LGHDT and CDR2 YNNKEL (reference sequence). Germline trimming cut 0 bases from V and 8 bases from J; bases unmatched to any gene: 7.

The rearrangement links TRBV10-3 to TRBJ1-4; 9 bases fit TRBD1. The CDR3 contains 17 residues. J gave up 2 bases and V 0 bases, and 4 bases lay outside the gene matches. CDR1 is ENHRY and CDR2 is SYGVKD in the germline V gene. The DNA for the CDR3 is TGTGCCATCAGTGAGTCGAAACAGGGGGCGACTAATGAAAAACTGTTTTTT. Its translation: CAISESKQGATNEKLFF.

The chain joins TRBV12-3 or TRBV12-4 to TRBJ1-1; no clear D gene. V was cut by 5 bases and J by 0 bases, with 7 bases left in between. This CDR3 contains 13 residues. The CDR3 protein is CASSTQLNTEAFF. DNA for the CDR3: TGTGCCAGCAGTACACAGTTGAACACTGAAGCTTTCTTT.

The chain joins TRBV30 to TRBJ1-1; D remains unclear. V was pared by 4 bases and J by 1 base, with 10 bases between. CDR3 length: 13 amino acids. CDR1 GTSNPN and CDR2 SVGIG come from the germline V gene (reference sequence). Written as DNA, the CDR3 is TGTGCCTGGACCAAGTCACCGAACACTGAAGCTTTCTTT. Translated: CAWTKSPNTEAFF.

The V call is TRBV7-8, the J call TRBJ1-2, with 7 bases lining up with TRBD1. CDR3 length: 13 residues. Germline V gene lookup returns CDR1 SGHVS and CDR2 FQNEAQ. The J segment lost 7 bases and the V segment lost 2 bases, leaving 4 bases of the junction unmatched. The CDR3 protein is CASSLSGGGGYTF. In DNA, the CDR3 is TGTGCCAGCAGCTTATCAGGGGGAGGTGGCTACACCTTC.

This chain links TRBV7-2 with TRBJ2-3; D not resolved. The CDR3 loop spans 15 amino acids. V shed 4 bases and J shed 6 bases, with 17 bases lying between them. CDR1 is SGHTA and CDR2 is FQGNSA in the germline V gene. The CDR3 DNA reads TGTGCCAGCAGCTATTCGACCCTCAACACGGATACGCAGTATTTT. It codes for CASSYSTLNTDTQYF.

The J gene is TRBJ1-6, the V gene TRBV6-6; D not resolved. The CDR3 spans 15 residues. The germline CDR1 and CDR2 sequences are MNHNY and SVGAGI (reference sequence). The V and J ends lost 0 bases and 8 bases respectively, with 11 bases between them. This chain's CDR3 is CASSYSRHRDSPLHF. The CDR3 DNA reads TGTGCCAGCAGTTACTCAAGGCACCGCGATTCACCCCTCCACTTT.

J is TRBJ1-2 and V is TRBV19; TRBD1 might be the D (5 bases). Germline V gene sequence: CDR1 LNHDA, CDR2 SQIVND (reference sequence). Trimming took 11 bases from V and 8 from J, leaving 15 bases between them. This CDR3 is built from 11 residues. CDR3 amino acids: CAGGEGTGYTF. The CDR3 region has the DNA TGTGCCGGCGGGGAGGGGACCGGCTACACCTTC.

V and J are TRBV6-5 and TRBJ1-6; no clear D gene. This CDR3 has 15 amino acids. The V and J ends lost 0 bases and 4 bases respectively, with 7 bases between them. The germline CDR1 and CDR2 sequences are MNHEY and SVGAGI. CDR3 sequence reads: CASSYSELYNSPLHF. The CDR3, as DNA: TGTGCCAGCAGTTACTCAGAACTTTATAATTCACCCCTCCACTTT.

The chain employs TRBV28 and TRBJ2-5; D remains unclear. The CDR3 is made up of 12 amino acids. Germline lookup yields CDR1 MDHEN and CDR2 SYDVKM. Trimming cost V 8 bases and J 4 bases, with 11 bases left between them. The DNA for the CDR3 is TGTGCCAGCTCGTCCTACCCAGAGACCCAGTACTTC. Translated, it gives CASSSYPETQYF.

The V and J genes are TRBV5-1 and TRBJ1-2, with 9 positions matching TRBD1. CDR1 and CDR2 (germline): SGHRS, YFSETQ. V gave up 0 bases and J gave up 4 bases; unmatched junction bases: 7. This CDR3 spans 16 amino acids. The CDR3 region has the DNA TGCGCCAGCAGCTTGGCCGACAGGGGGATCAGCTATGGCTACACCTTC. Its translation is CASSLADRGISYGYTF.

This chain links TRBV5-1 with TRBJ1-5; 10 positions match TRBD1. Unmatched junction bases numbered 2, after V lost 4 bases and J lost 1 base. The CDR3 spans 15 residues. From germline, CDR1 is SGHRS and CDR2 YFSETQ. CDR3 loop: CASSRTGGSNQPQHF. CDR3 bases: TGCGCCAGCAGCCGGACAGGGGGAAGCAATCAGCCCCAGCATTTT.

The V call is TRBV7-9, the J call TRBJ1-1; a weak D match, TRBD1 (5 bases). The length of the CDR3 is 12 residues. V was cut by 2 bases and J by 10 bases, with 11 bases left in between. Germline-derived CDR1 and CDR2 are SEHNR and FQNEAQ (reference sequence). The CDR3 DNA follows: TGTGCCAGCAGCTTATGGGGGGTTATAGCTTTCTTT. Translation: CASSLWGVIAFF.

This chain links TRBV6-1 with TRBJ1-6; TRBD1 matches at 7 bases. The CDR3 has 15 residues. The germline V gene encodes CDR1 MNHNS and CDR2 SASEGT. The ends lost 3 bases at V and 5 bases at J; junction bases unmatched: 4. CDR3: CASSEGTENNSPLHF. DNA of the CDR3: TGTGCCAGCAGTGAGGGGACAGAAAATAATTCACCCCTCCACTTT.